These 6 T cell receptor beta chains share one sample of origin, sequenced in a study of blood T cells in healthy people across ages. Together with a sample-barcoded 5' primer, a J-beta primer mix was included in a second PCR lasting about 6 to 11 cycles. TCRdb re-analysed the 5' RACE reads in MiXCR, keeping a single row per CDR3 protein. In the table there are around 1.5 million distinct CDR3 sequences, almost 35% of which are singletons. The specimen sequenced was blood. The receptors were gathered from a woman aged 25 to 39 in good health.

V is TRBV27 and J is TRBJ2-1, with 7 bases lining up with TRBD1. Trimming took 7 bases from V and 2 from J; bases not matched to a gene: 11. The CDR3 runs to 16 residues. CDR1 MNHEY and CDR2 SMNVEV come from the germline V gene (reference sequence). The CDR3 reads CASIRSQGLPYNEQFF. The CDR3 bases are TGTGCCAGCATCCGCTCACAGGGGTTACCCTACAATGAGCAGTTCTTC.

This clonotype turned up a few times. CDR3 in DNA: TGTGCCAGCAGTTTAGGGCAGCTTCCCCTCCACTTT. Encoded protein: CASSLGQLPLHF. The V call is TRBV12-3 or TRBV12-4, the J call TRBJ1-6; D call uncertain. The CDR3 spans 12 residues. V gave up 1 base and J gave up 13 bases, with 8 bases separating them.

This clonotype was observed many times. The V gene is TRBV12-3 or TRBV12-4, the J gene TRBJ1-2; 9 bases agree with TRBD1. J lost 6 bases, V lost 4 bases, and 6 bases had no gene match. This CDR3 has 14 amino acids. The CDR3 sequence is CASSSRGQGNGYTF. For the CDR3, the DNA is TGTGCCAGCAGTTCGAGGGGACAGGGAAATGGCTACACCTTC.

The table lists this clonotype with a few counts. The gene calls are TRBV9 and TRBJ2-1, with 8 bases fitting TRBD2. The CDR3 is 15 residues long. The germline CDR1 and CDR2 sequences are SGDLS and YYNGEE. J lost 6 bases, V lost 4 bases, and 9 bases had no gene match. The DNA for the CDR3 is TGTGCCAGCAGCCGACCCGGGAGGGGGGGCAATGAGCAGTTCTTC. Translation: CASSRPGRGGNEQFF.

J is TRBJ1-5 and V is TRBV7-2; a possible D gene is TRBD1 (5 bases). The germline CDR1 and CDR2 sequences are SGHTA and FQGNSA. The CDR3 loop spans 17 amino acids. V lost 3 bases, J lost 7 bases, and 22 bases lay in between. CDR3 bases: TGTGCCAGCAGCTTCTCGGGACCAGGGAGCCCTCGACAGCCCCAGCATTTT. It specifies CASSFSGPGSPRQPQHF.

In its sample, this clonotype was seen a few times. The chain uses TRBV7-2 and TRBJ2-5; the match to TRBD2 covers 9 bases. Trimming removed 5 bases from V and 1 base from J; junction bases left unmatched: 8. CDR3 length: 16 amino acids. Germline values: CDR1 SGHTA, CDR2 FQGNSA. CDR3 bases: TGTGCCAGCAGCCTTAGCGGGAGTGCGGGCCAAGAGACCCAGTACTTC. Translated: CASSLSGSAGQETQYF.